This TCR beta chain emerged from a study of OX40 agonist ivuxolimab in advanced cancers. Study-wide background: At 82.7% male, the cohort had a mean age of approximately 64 years, ranging from roughly 20 to 80.

CDR3 size: 15 residues. The germline gives CDR1 SEHNR, CDR2 FQNEAQ (reference sequence). Deletions cut 0 bases from V and 8 bases from J, with 13 bases between. Produced via immunoSEQ multiplex PCR; TCRdb's table is partial and in-frame only. The table has tens of thousands of clones, roughly nine tenths seen once. The material was CD4+ or CD8+ T cells sorted from blood, obtained in a trial of the OX40 agonist ivuxolimab. V usage is TRBV7-9 and J usage is TRBJ1-4; a weak D match, TRBD1 (6 bases). The source is an adult with an advanced solid tumor such as melanoma, head and neck, liver or kidney cancer. The CDR3 here is CASSLARGFSEKLFF. In nucleotides, the CDR3 is TGTGCCAGCAGCTTAGCAAGGGGGTTTAGCGAAAAACTGTTTTTT.